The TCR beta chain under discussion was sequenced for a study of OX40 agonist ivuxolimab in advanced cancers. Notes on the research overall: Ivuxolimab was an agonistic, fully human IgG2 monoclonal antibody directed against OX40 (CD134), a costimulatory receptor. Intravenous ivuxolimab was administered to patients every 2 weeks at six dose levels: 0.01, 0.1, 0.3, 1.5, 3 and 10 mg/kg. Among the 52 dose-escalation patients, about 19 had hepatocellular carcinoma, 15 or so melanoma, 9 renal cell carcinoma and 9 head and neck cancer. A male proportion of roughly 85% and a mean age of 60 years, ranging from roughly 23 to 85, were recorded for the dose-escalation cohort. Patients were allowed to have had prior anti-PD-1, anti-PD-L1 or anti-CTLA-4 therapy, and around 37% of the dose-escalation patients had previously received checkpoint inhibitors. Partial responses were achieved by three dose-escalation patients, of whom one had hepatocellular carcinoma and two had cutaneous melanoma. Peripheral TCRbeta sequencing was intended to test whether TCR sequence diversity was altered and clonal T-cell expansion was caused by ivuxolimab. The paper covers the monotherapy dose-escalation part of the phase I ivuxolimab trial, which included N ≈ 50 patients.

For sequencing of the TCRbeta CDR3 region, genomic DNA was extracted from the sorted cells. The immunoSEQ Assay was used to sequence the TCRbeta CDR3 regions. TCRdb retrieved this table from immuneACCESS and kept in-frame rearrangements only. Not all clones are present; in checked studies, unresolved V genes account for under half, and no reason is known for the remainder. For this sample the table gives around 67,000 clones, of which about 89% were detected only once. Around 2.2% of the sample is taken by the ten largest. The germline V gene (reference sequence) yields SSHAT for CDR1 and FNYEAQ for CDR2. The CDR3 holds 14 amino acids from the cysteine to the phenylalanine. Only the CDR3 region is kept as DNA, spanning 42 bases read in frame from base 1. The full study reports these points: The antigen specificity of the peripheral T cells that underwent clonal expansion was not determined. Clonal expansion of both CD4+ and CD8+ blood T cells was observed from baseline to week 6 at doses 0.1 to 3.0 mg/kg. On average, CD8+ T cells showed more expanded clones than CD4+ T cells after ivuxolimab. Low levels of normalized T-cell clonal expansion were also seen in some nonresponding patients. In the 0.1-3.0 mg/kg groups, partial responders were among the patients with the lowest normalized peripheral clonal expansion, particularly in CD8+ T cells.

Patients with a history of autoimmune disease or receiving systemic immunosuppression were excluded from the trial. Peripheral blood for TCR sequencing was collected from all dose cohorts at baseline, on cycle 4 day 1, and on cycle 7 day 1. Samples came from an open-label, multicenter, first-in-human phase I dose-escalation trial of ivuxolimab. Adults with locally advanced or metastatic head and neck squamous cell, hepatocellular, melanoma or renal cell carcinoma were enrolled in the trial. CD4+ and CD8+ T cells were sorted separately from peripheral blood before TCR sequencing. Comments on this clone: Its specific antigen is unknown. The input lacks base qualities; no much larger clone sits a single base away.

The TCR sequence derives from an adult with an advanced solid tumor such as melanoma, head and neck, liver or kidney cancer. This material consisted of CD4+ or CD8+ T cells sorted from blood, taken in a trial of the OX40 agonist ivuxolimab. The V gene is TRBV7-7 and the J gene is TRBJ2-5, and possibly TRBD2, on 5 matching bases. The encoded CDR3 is CASAPVTVQETQYF. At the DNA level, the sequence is TGTGCTAGCGCCCCCGTAACGGTTCAAGAGACCCAGTACTTC.